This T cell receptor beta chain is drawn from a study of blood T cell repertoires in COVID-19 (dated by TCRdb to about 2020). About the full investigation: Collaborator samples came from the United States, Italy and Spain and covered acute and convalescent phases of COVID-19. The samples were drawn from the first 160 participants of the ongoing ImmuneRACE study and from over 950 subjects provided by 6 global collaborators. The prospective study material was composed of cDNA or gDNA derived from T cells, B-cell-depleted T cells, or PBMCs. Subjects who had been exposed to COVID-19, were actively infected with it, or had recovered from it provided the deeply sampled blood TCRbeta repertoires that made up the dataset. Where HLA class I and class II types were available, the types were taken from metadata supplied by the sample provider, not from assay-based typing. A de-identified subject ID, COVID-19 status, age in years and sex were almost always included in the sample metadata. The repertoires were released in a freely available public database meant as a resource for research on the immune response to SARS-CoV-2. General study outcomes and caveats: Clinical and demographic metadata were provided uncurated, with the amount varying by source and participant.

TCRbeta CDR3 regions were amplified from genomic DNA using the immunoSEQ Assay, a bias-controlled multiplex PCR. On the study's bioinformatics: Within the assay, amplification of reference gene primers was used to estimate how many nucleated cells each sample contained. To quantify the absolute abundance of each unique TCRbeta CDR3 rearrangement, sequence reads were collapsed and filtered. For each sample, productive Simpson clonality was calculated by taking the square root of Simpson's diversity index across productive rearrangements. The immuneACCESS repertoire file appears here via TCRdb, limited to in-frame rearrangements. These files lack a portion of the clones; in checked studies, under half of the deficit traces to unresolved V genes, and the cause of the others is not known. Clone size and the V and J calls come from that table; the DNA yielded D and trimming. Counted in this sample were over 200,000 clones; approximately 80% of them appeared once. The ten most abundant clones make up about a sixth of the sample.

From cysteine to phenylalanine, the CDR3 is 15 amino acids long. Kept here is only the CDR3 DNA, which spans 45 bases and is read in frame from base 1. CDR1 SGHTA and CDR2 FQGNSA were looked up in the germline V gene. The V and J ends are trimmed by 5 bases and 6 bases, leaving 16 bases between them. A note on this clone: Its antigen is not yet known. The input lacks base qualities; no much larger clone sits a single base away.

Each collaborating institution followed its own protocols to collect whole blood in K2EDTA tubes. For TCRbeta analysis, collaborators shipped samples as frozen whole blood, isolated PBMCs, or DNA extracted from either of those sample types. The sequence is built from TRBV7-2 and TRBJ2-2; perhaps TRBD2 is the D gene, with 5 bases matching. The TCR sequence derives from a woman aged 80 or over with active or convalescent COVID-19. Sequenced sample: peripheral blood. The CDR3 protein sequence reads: CASSPQPGFAGELFF. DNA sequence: TGTGCCAGCAGCCCCCAGCCGGGATTTGCCGGGGAGCTGTTTTTT. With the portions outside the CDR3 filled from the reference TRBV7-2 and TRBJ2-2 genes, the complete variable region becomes GAGVSQSPSNKVTEKGKDVELRCDPISGHTALYWYRQSLGQGLEFLIYFQGNSAPDKSGLPSDRFSAERTGGSVSTLTIQRTQQEDSAVYLCASSPQPGFAGELFFGEGSRLTVL.